The 17 T cell receptor beta chains in this list originate from one sample, sequenced in a study of blood T cell repertoires in COVID-19. Sequencing was performed with immunoSEQ multiplex PCR; in TCRdb, only in-frame clones are kept and a portion is missing. The data hold around 140,000 clones, with 89% observed a single time. The sequencing input was peripheral blood. The receptors shown here come from a human donor in a cohort sampled during active COVID-19.

This clone showed up just a few times. This chain joins TRBV7-9 and TRBJ1-5; maybe TRBD1 (5 bases). CDR3 size: 13 residues. V dropped 4 bases and J dropped 5 bases, with 9 bases sitting between them. Germline loops: CDR1 SEHNR, CDR2 FQNEAQ (reference sequence). As DNA, the CDR3 is TGTGCCAGCAGCTGGGGCTCAGATCAGCCCCAGCATTTT. This translates into CASSWGSDQPQHF.

V is TRBV19 and J is TRBJ1-5; tentative D call: TRBD1 (5 bases). Germline V lookup: CDR1 LNHDA, CDR2 SQIVND (reference sequence). CDR3 size: 14 residues. V shed 9 bases and J shed 0 bases, with 12 bases lying between them. The CDR3 DNA follows: TGTGCCAGCCGGACACCCTATAGCAATCAGCCCCAGCATTTT. Protein: CASRTPYSNQPQHF.

The rearrangement joins TRBV2 to TRBJ2-7; 8 bases agree with TRBD2. CDR3 length: 14 residues. The V and J ends lost 5 bases and 2 bases, in that order; junction bases with no gene match: 5. Germline-derived CDR1 and CDR2 are SNHLY and FYNNEI. This CDR3 reads CASSLTSATYEQYF. CDR3 nucleotide sequence: TGTGCCAGCAGTCTGACTAGCGCAACCTACGAGCAGTACTTC.

V is TRBV2 and J is TRBJ1-3; D is perhaps TRBD1 (6 bases). Between the trimmed V and J ends, which lost 7 bases and 2 bases, there was a span of 12 bases. CDR3 length: 14 residues. The germline gives CDR1 SNHLY, CDR2 FYNNEI. The CDR3: CASKVGATGNTIYF. DNA of the CDR3: TGTGCCAGCAAGGTGGGGGCCACTGGAAACACCATATATTTT. The entire variable domain, with the rest obtained from reference TRBV2 and TRBJ1-3, is as follows: EPEVTQTPSHQVTQMGQEVILRCVPISNHLYFYWYRQILGQKVEFLVSFYNNEISEKSEIFDDQFSVERPDGSNFTLKIRSTKLEDSAMYFCASKVGATGNTIYFGEGSWLTVV.

This rearrangement joins TRBV7-8 to TRBJ2-3, with a tentative D call TRBD1 (5 bases). CDR3 length equals 14 residues. Germline CDR1 is SGHVS and CDR2 is FQNEAQ. Between the trimmed V and J ends, which lost 5 bases and 1 base, there was a span of 10 bases. The DNA for the CDR3 is TGTGCCAGCAGCCCGTCGACAGGCACAGATACGCAGTATTTT. As protein: CASSPSTGTDTQYF.

The chain uses TRBV18 and TRBJ2-7; 7 bases match TRBD1. V gave up 2 bases and J gave up 7 bases; unmatched junction bases: 2. This CDR3 has 12 amino acids. Looked up from germline, CDR1 is KGHSH and CDR2 is LQKENI. CDR3 bases: TGTGCCAGCTCACCAGTGGGACAGGAGCAGTACTTC. Translated: CASSPVGQEQYF. The whole variable domain, filled in from reference TRBV18 and TRBJ2-7, reads NAGVMQNPRHLVRRRGQEARLRCSPMKGHSHVYWYRQLPEEGLKFMVYLQKENIIDESGMPKERFSAEFPKEGPSILRIQQVVRGDSAAYFCASSPVGQEQYFGPGTRLTVT.

The chain is built from TRBV5-1 and TRBJ1-1; 9 bases agree with TRBD1. This CDR3 region has 16 residues. Germline CDR1 SGHRS, CDR2 YFSETQ. Trimming removed 0 bases from V and 5 bases from J; junction bases left unmatched: 8. The CDR3: CASSLVTGTGRTEAFF. Written as DNA, the CDR3 is TGCGCCAGCAGCTTGGTGACCGGGACAGGGCGAACTGAAGCTTTCTTT.

This clone was seen once. The chain employs TRBV7-8 and TRBJ2-7; TRBD2 might be the D (5 bases). The germline gives CDR1 SGHVS, CDR2 FQNEAQ. Trimming shortened V by 6 bases and J by 3 bases, and 15 bases separated the two germline ends. There are 14 residues in the CDR3. The CDR3: CASRTPGSHYEQYF. The CDR3, as DNA: TGTGCCAGCAGGACCCCGGGGAGTCACTACGAGCAGTACTTC.

The genes are TRBV2 and TRBJ2-5, with D possibly matching TRBD2 (5 bases). Germline V CDR1 and CDR2: SNHLY, FYNNEI. The CDR3 extends over 13 amino acids. V lost 7 bases and J 3 bases, leaving 12 bases between the germline ends. The CDR3 spells CASMPPTKETQYF. CDR3 nucleotides: TGTGCCAGCATGCCCCCGACTAAAGAGACCCAGTACTTC.

This clone was counted once. The CDR3: CASSPRPGLGYTF. The CDR3 DNA sequence: TGTGCCAGCAGTCCCCGACCCGGGTTGGGCTACACCTTC. This chain uses TRBV27 with TRBJ1-2, with D unresolved. This CDR3 has 13 residues. The V end was cut by 5 bases, the J end by 8 bases, with 15 bases between. Germline CDR1 is MNHEY and CDR2 is SMNVEV (reference sequence).

The rearrangement uses TRBV9 and TRBJ2-7, with unresolved D. V lost 4 bases to trimming and J lost 2 bases, with 19 bases between them. Germline CDR1 SGDLS, CDR2 YYNGEE. The CDR3 extends over 16 amino acids. CDR3 sequence (DNA): TGTGCCAGCAGCCCATGGGCCACGTTAACCCCCTACGAGCAGTACTTC. It encodes CASSPWATLTPYEQYF.

The chain links TRBV6-1 to TRBJ2-4; a weak D match, TRBD1 (5 bases). The CDR3 totals 17 residues. Germline CDR1 MNHNS, CDR2 SASEGT. Trimming stripped 2 bases from V and 3 bases from J, with 17 bases between. The CDR3 DNA follows: TGTGCCAGCAGTGAATTCTATGGCAGGGTGGACAAAAACATTCAGTACTTC. Residues: CASSEFYGRVDKNIQYF.

The chain is built from TRBV11-1 and TRBJ1-1, with no clear D. V lost 5 bases, J lost 7 bases, and 14 bases lay in between. Germline V gene sequence: CDR1 SGHAT, CDR2 FQDESV (reference sequence). The CDR3 is made up of 13 amino acids. The CDR3 reads CASSIRRGDEAFF. CDR3 bases: TGTGCCAGCAGCATACGCCGGGGAGATGAAGCTTTCTTT.

The chain employs TRBV3-1 (or the pseudogene TRBV3-2) and TRBJ2-2; 7 bases fit TRBD2. Germline loops: CDR1 LGHDT, CDR2 YNNKEL (reference sequence). V lost 3 bases to trimming and J lost 4 bases; unmatched junction nucleotides: 8. CDR3 length: 16 residues. In nucleotides, the CDR3 is TGTGCCAGCAGCCATATTCGCGGGGGATCCACCGGGGAGCTGTTTTTT. Its protein is CASSHIRGGSTGELFF.

CDR3 sequence reads: CASNDNRVNYGYTF. CDR3 nucleotide sequence: TGTGCCAGCAACGATAACAGGGTTAACTATGGCTACACCTTC. The V call is TRBV7-9, the J call TRBJ1-2; maybe TRBD1 (6 bases). V gave up 7 bases and J gave up 1 base, with 13 bases separating them. The germline gives CDR1 SEHNR, CDR2 FQNEAQ (reference sequence). The CDR3 contains 14 residues.

The chain uses TRBV18 and TRBJ2-3, with 8 bases fitting TRBD1. CDR3 length equals 16 residues. The V gene's germline CDR1 is KGHSH and CDR2 LQKENI. V shed 2 bases, J shed 0 bases, and the junction held 4 bases outside the gene matches. The CDR3 nucleotides are TGTGCCAGCTCACCAAATACAGGGGGGAGCACAGATACGCAGTATTTT. Translation gives CASSPNTGGSTDTQYF.

V is TRBV30 and J is TRBJ1-3; 7 nucleotides agree with TRBD1. Trimming at V came to 0 bases and at J to 8 bases, leaving 7 bases not matched to a gene. The germline V gene encodes CDR1 GTSNPN and CDR2 SVGIG (reference sequence). This CDR3 spans 14 amino acids. CDR3 sequence (DNA): TGTGCCTGGAGTGTTGGGGCAGGGGGACACACCATATATTTT. Protein sequence: CAWSVGAGGHTIYF.